Described below is a single T cell receptor (beta chain) sequence and its context. Its antigen is unidentified. The data stem from a study of T cell responses to AZD1222 COVID-19 vaccine. General study results and limits: The donors showed a predominance of white British ancestry and of females, with possible underestimation of clonal diversity. Mapped onto spike, vaccine-associated CD4 TCRs spanned it and were dominant at 160-218 and 743-854.

Germline CDR1 LGHNA, CDR2 YNFKEQ. This CDR3 region has 23 residues. Germline trimming cut 2 bases from V and 2 bases from J; bases unmatched to any gene: 23. Produced via immunoSEQ multiplex PCR; TCRdb's table is partial and in-frame only. The sample has 95,000 to 110,000 clones, approximately 89% seen once. The chain is built from TRBV4-2 and TRBJ2-1; 11 bases fit TRBD2. This specimen consisted of peripheral blood, obtained 28 days after the second dose of the MenACWY control vaccine. The sequence came from an adult who received the MenACWY meningococcal vaccine as a control. The CDR3, as DNA: TGTGCCAGCAGCCAACCCCGGGCTAGCGGGGGGCCACCCCCCAAAATAACCTACAATGAGCAGTTCTTC. Amino acid sequence: CASSQPRASGGPPPKITYNEQFF.